The sample holds a few counts of the clone carrying this TCR beta chain. Researchers used 5'RACE with constant-segment primers to make TCR alpha and TCR beta cDNA libraries that carry sample barcodes and UMIs. TCRdb passed the 5' RACE reads through MiXCR, listing each CDR3 protein once. The table has 350,000 to 500,000 distinct CDR3 sequences, approximately 19% seen once; the top ten hold roughly 21%. Germline CDR1 reads SGHAT; CDR2 reads FQNNGV. The ends were cut back, 5 bases at V and 2 bases at J, with 13 bases in the middle. The CDR3 is 14 residues long. This record belongs to a study of T-cell memory formation after mild COVID-19.

This rearrangement joins TRBV11-2 to TRBJ2-7; weak D call: TRBD1 (6 bases). The sample comprised PBMCs or a T cell subset sorted from them (not recorded which). The receptor comes from a man younger than 35 who had mild COVID-19 (a few samples of this study predate the infection). Cell type and time point are not known. CDR3 sequence: CASSPLQGPYEQYV. The CDR3 DNA is TGTGCCAGCAGCCCATTACAGGGACCCTACGAGCAGTACGTC.